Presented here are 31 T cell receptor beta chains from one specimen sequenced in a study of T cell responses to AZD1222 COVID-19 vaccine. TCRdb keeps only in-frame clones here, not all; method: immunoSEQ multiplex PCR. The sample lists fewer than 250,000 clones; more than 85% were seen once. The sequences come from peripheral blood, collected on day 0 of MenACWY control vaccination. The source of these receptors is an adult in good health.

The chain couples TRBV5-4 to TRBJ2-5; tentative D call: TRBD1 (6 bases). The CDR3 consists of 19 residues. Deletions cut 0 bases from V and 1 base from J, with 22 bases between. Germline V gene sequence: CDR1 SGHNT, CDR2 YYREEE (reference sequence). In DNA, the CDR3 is TGTGCCAGCAGCTTGGATCTTTGGACAGCCTCCGAGATCCAAGAGACCCAGTACTTC. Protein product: CASSLDLWTASEIQETQYF.

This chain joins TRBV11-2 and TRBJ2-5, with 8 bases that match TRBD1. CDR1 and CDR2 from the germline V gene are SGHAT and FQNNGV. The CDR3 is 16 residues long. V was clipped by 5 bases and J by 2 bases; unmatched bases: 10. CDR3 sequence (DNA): TGTGCCAGCAGCCTGAATCCCGGGACAGGACAAGAGACCCAGTACTTC. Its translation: CASSLNPGTGQETQYF.

The DNA for the CDR3 is TGTGCCAGCAGCGGCTCCGGGACTAGCGGGGGTTTCTCCTACAATGAGCAGTTCTTC. Translation gives CASSGSGTSGGFSYNEQFF. The chain carries TRBV5-4 and TRBJ2-1; TRBD2 matches 14 bases. In germline, CDR1 is SGHNT, CDR2 YYREEE (reference sequence). This CDR3 contains 19 residues. Germline trimming cut 4 bases from V and 0 bases from J; bases unmatched to any gene: 9.

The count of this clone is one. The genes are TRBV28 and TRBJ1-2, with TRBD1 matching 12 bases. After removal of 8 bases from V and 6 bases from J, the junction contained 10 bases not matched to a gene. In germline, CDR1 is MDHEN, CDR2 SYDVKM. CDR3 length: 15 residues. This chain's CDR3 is CASGAAGTGGHGYTF. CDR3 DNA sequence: TGTGCCAGCGGGGCCGCCGGGACAGGGGGCCATGGCTACACCTTC.

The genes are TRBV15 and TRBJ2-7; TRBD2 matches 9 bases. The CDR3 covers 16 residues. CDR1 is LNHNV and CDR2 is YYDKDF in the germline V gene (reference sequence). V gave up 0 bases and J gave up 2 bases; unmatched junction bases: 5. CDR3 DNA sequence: TGTGCCACCAGCAGAGAAGGGGCGGGGGGGACCTACGAGCAGTACTTC. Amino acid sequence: CATSREGAGGTYEQYF.

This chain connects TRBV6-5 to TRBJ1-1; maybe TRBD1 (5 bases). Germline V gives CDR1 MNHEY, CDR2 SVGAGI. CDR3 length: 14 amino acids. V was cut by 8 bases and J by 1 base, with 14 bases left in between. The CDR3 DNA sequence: TGTGCCAGCTATGAGGGGTGGGGGAACACTGAAGCTTTCTTT. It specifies CASYEGWGNTEAFF.

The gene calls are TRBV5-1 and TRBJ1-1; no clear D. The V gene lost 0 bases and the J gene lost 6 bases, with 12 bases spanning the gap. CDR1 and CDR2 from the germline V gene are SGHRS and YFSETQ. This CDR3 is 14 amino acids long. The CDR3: CASSLVIQSAEAFF. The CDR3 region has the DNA TGCGCCAGCAGCTTGGTGATTCAAAGTGCTGAAGCTTTCTTT.

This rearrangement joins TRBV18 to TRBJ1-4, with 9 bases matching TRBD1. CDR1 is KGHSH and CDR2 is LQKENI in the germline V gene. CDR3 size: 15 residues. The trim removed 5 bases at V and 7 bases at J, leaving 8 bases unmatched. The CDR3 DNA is TGTGCCAGCTCAGGAACGACAGGGGGAGGTGAAAAACTGTTTTTT. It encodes CASSGTTGGGEKLFF.

CDR3 residues: CASSPSPVDHEQYF. CDR3 DNA sequence: TGTGCCAGCTCACCCAGCCCGGTGGATCACGAGCAGTACTTC. The chain couples TRBV18 to TRBJ2-7; D uncertain. The CDR3 has 14 residues. Germline CDR1 is KGHSH and CDR2 is LQKENI. V was pared by 3 bases and J by 5 bases, with 14 bases between.

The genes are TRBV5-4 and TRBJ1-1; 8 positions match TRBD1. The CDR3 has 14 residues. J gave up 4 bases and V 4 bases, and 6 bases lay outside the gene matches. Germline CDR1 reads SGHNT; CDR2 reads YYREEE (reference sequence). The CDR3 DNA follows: TGTGCCAGCAGCCCGGTGACAGGGGTCACTGAAGCTTTCTTT. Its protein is CASSPVTGVTEAFF.

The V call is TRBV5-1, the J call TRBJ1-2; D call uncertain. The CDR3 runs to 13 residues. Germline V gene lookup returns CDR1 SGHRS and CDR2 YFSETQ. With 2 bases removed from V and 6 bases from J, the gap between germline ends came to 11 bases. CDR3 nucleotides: TGCGCCAGCAGCTTTTCAGCGTCGGATGGCTACACCTTC. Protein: CASSFSASDGYTF.

The DNA of the CDR3 is TGTGCCAGCAGCCGCGGGGCGGGGGAAAAACTGTTTTTT. Its protein product is CASSRGAGEKLFF. The chain uses TRBV7-2 and TRBJ1-4; D is possibly TRBD1 (5 bases). This CDR3 spans 13 amino acids. The germline V gene encodes CDR1 SGHTA and CDR2 FQGNSA. Trimming stripped 5 bases from V and 8 bases from J, with 12 bases between. Full variable domain (outside the CDR3, taken from reference TRBV7-2 and TRBJ1-4): GAGVSQSPSNKVTEKGKDVELRCDPISGHTALYWYRQSLGQGLEFLIYFQGNSAPDKSGLPSDRFSAERTGGSVSTLTIQRTQQEDSAVYLCASSRGAGEKLFFGSGTQLSVL.

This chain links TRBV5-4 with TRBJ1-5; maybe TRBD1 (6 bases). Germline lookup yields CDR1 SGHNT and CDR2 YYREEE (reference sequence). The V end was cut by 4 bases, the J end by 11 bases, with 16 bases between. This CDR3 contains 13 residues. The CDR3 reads CASSQGTESAQHF. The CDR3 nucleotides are TGTGCCAGCAGCCAGGGGACGGAATCAGCCCAGCATTTT.

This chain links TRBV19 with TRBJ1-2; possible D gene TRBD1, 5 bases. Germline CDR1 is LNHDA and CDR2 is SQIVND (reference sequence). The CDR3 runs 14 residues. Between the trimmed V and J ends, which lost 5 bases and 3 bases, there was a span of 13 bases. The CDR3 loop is CASSPAVGDYGYTF. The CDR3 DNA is TGTGCCAGTAGTCCTGCTGTGGGGGACTATGGCTACACCTTC.

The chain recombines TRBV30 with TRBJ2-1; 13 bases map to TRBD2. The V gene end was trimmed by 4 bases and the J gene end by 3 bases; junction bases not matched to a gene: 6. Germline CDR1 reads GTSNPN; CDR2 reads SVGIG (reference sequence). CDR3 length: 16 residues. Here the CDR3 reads CAWKGTSGDFYNEQFF. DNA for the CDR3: TGTGCCTGGAAGGGGACTAGCGGGGATTTCTACAATGAGCAGTTCTTC.

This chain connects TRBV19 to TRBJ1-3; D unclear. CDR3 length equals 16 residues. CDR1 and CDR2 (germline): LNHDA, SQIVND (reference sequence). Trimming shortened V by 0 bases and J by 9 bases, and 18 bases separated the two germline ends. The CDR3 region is CASSIDSAASYGTIYF. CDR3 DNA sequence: TGTGCCAGTAGTATAGATTCGGCCGCTTCTTATGGCACCATATATTTT.

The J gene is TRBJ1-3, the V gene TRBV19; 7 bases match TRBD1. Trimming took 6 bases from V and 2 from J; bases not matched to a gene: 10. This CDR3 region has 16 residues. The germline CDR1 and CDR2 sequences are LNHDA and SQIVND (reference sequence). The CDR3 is CASSLVATGTGNTIYF. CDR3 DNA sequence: TGTGCCAGTAGCCTGGTCGCGACAGGGACTGGAAACACCATATATTTT.

The DNA of the CDR3 is TGTGCCAGCAGCTTAGGGCAGGGGAAGCCCCAGCATTTT. It codes for CASSLGQGKPQHF. The chain carries TRBV11-2 and TRBJ1-5; possibly TRBD1 for D (6 bases). There are 13 residues in the CDR3. Trimming removed 1 base from V and 8 bases from J, with 9 bases in between. Germline assignment: CDR1 SGHAT and CDR2 FQNNGV.

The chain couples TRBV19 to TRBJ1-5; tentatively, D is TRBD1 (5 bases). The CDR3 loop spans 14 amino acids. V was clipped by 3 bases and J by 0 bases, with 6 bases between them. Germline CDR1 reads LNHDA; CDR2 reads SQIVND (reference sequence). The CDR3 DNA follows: TGTGCCAGTAGTATCGGGGCTAGCAATCAGCCCCAGCATTTT. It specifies CASSIGASNQPQHF. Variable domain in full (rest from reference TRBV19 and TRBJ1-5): DGGITQSPKYLFRKEGQNVTLSCEQNLNHDAMYWYRQDPGQGLRLIYYSQIVNDFQKGDIAEGYSVSREKKESFPLTVTSAQKNPTAFYLCASSIGASNQPQHFGDGTRLSIL.

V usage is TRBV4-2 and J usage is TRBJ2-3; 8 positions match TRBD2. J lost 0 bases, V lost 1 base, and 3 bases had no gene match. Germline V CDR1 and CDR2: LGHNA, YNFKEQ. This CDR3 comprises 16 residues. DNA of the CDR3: TGTGCCAGCAGCCAAGTGGCTAGCGGGAGCACAGATACGCAGTATTTT. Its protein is CASSQVASGSTDTQYF.

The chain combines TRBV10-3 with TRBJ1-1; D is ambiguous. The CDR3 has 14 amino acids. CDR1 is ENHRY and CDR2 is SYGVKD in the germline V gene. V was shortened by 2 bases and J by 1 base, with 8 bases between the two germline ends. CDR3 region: CAISEQHTNTEAFF. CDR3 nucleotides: TGTGCCATCAGTGAGCAGCATACGAACACTGAAGCTTTCTTT.

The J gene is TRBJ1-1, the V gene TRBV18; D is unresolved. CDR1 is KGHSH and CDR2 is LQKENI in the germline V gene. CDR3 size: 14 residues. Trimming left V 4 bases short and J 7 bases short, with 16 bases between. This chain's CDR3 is CASSRTGERDEAFF. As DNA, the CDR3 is TGTGCCAGCTCACGCACCGGAGAACGGGATGAAGCTTTCTTT.

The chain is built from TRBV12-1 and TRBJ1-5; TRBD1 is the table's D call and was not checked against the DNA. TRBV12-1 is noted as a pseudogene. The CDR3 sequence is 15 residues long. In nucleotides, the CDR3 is TGTGCCAGCAGCTTCCCCGGACAGGAGAATCAGCCCCAGCATTTT. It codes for CASSFPGQENQPQHF.

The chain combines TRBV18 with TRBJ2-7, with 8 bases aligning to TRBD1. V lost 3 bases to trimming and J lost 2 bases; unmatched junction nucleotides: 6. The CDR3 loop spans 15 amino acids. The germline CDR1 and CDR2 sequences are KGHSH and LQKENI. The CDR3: CASSPRQGKPYEQYF. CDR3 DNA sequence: TGTGCCAGCTCACCTAGACAGGGGAAACCCTACGAGCAGTACTTC.

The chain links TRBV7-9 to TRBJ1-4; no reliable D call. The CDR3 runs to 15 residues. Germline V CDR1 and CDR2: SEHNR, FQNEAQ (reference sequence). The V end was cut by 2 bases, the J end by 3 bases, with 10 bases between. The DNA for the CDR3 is TGTGCCAGCAGCTTATATGGCGCCGCTAATGAAAAACTGTTTTTT. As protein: CASSLYGAANEKLFF.

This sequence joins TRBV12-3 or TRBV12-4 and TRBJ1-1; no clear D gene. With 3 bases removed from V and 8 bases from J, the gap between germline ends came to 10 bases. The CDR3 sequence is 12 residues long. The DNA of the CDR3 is TGTGCCAGCAGTTTTCGGCGGTTAGAAGCTTTCTTT. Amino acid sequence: CASSFRRLEAFF.

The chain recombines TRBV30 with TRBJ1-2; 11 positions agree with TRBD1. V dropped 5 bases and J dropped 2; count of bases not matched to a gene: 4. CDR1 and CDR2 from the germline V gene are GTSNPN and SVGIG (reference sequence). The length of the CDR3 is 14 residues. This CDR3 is CAWGGQGVNYGYTF. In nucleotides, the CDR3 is TGTGCCTGGGGGGGACAGGGGGTCAACTATGGCTACACCTTC.

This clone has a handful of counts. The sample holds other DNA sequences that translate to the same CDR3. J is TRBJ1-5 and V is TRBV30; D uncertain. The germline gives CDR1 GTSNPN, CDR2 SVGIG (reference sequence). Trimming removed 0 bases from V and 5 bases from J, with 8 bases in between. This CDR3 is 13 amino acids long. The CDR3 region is CAWSVGSDQPQHF. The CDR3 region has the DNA TGTGCCTGGAGTGTCGGATCAGATCAGCCCCAGCATTTT.

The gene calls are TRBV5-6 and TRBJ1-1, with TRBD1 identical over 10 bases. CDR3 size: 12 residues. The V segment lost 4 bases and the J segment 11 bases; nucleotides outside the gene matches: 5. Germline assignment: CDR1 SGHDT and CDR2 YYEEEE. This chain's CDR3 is CASSQDRGSAFF. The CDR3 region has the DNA TGTGCCAGCAGCCAGGACAGGGGGTCGGCTTTCTTT.

The CDR3 spells CASSYPRERTEAFF. The CDR3 region has the DNA TGTGCCAGCAGTTACCCCAGGGAGAGGACTGAAGCTTTCTTT. J is TRBJ1-1 and V is TRBV6-6; maybe TRBD1 (5 bases). V shed 2 bases and J shed 5 bases, with 12 bases lying between them. In germline, CDR1 is MNHNY, CDR2 SVGAGI (reference sequence). CDR3 length: 14 amino acids.

The CDR3 protein is CAWSPYSGTGELFF. The DNA for the CDR3 is TGTGCCTGGAGTCCCTATAGCGGCACCGGGGAGCTGTTTTTT. The chain uses TRBV30 and TRBJ2-2; TRBD2 is a possible D gene (6 bases). V lost 2 bases and J 4 bases, leaving 11 bases between the germline ends. The germline V gene has CDR1 GTSNPN and CDR2 SVGIG (reference sequence). The CDR3 is 14 amino acids.